Shown below are 6 T cell receptor beta chains from a single sample sequenced in a study of tumor and adjacent non-tumor tissue in lung cancer. Three rounds of nested PCR, following a modified ARM-PCR protocol, produced the TCRbeta library. TCRdb re-derived calls from the multiplex PCR reads in MiXCR, one entry per CDR3 protein. The sample records more than 75,000 distinct CDR3 sequences, 80% being singletons. This sample's RNA came from whole unsorted tissue. Distant lung tissue was collected more than 3 cm away from the tumor edge. The sequencing input was distant non-tumor lung tissue. The receptors were sampled from a man in his 60s with small cell lung cancer.

Turning to this clonotype: The germline gene is not matched at one end of the junction; a read error may be the cause. The chain links TRBV4-2 to TRBJ2-2; TRBD2 matches 10 bases. Germline loops: CDR1 LGHNA, CDR2 YNFKEQ. This CDR3 is built from 15 residues. CDR3 nucleotides: TGTGCCAGCAAACTAGCGGGATATGATGGCGGTGAGCTGTCTTTT. Protein sequence: CASKLAGYDGGELSF.

On this clonotype itself: Germline and junction disagree at one end, which may indicate a read error. The V gene is TRBV5-6, the J gene TRBJ1-1; D is perhaps TRBD1 (6 bases). Germline CDR1 and CDR2: SGHDT and YYEEEE. The CDR3 runs 16 residues. The CDR3 sequence: CASSLASRTADTEAFF. CDR3 bases: TGTGCCAGCAGTTTGGCCTCCAGGACAGCGGACACTGAAGCTTTCTTC.

For this clonotype: An end of the junction differs from the germline gene, which may be a read error. V is TRBV4-1 and J is TRBJ2-7; a weak D match, TRBD2 (5 bases). CDR1 and CDR2 (germline): MGHRA, YSYEKL. The CDR3 is made up of 16 amino acids. CDR3 region: CASGQEWAGFTYEQYF. In nucleotides, the CDR3 is TGCGCCAGCGGCCAAGAATGGGCGGGCTTTACCTACGAGCAATACTTC.

This clonotype was recorded only once. V usage is TRBV6-1 and J usage is TRBJ2-2; D is unclear. Germline CDR1 MNHNS, CDR2 SASEGT. The CDR3 has 12 residues. V gave up 7 bases and J gave up 8 bases, with 11 bases separating them. In DNA, the CDR3 is TGTGCCAGCACCTCGGTGTTAGGGGAGCTGTTTTTT. Its translation: CASTSVLGELFF.

For this clonotype: The conserved phenylalanine or tryptophan is not found at the CDR3 terminus, so this likely reflects a read error. CDR3 DNA: TGTGCCAGCAGCGTCATCGGGACAGGGTTTTACGAGCAGTACCTC. As protein: CASSVIGTGFYEQYL. V is TRBV11-1 and J is TRBJ2-7, with TRBD1 matching 9 bases. CDR1 and CDR2 from the germline V gene are SGHAT and FQDESV (reference sequence). The CDR3 is 15 residues long. With 5 bases clipped from V and 4 bases from J, the junction kept 9 bases outside the gene matches.

Of note for this clonotype: Because the CDR3 is missing its conserved closing phenylalanine or tryptophan, this is likely a read error. The V call is TRBV4-2, the J call TRBJ2-1; 14 nucleotides match TRBD2. Germline V gene sequence: CDR1 LGHNA, CDR2 YNFKEQ. The CDR3 covers 17 residues. The CDR3 sequence is CTSSPRSLTSGRGEQFI. CDR3 in DNA: TGTACCAGCAGCCCTAGGAGCCTGACTAGCGGGAGGGGTGAGCAGTTCATC.